Reported below is one TCR beta chain. This receptor's antigen is unknown. Within one base of it there is no much larger clone, and no base qualities were kept. This record comes from a study of Ad26.COV2.S vaccination and SARS-CoV-2 variants (dated by TCRdb to the early 2020s). Regarding the complete study: Donors in the vaccine arm were drawn from COV1001, a phase I-IIa trial of Ad26.COV2.S in healthy adults that was multicentre, randomized, double-blind and placebo-controlled. Investigators remained blinded to trial group allocation during experiments and outcome assessment. Trial participants were randomized into five groups of five: low-dose or high-dose Ad26.COV2.S given once or twice, or placebo on both occasions. A total of about 30 samples were included in the TCR-sequenced set, comprising some 20 Ad26.COV2.S vaccine recipients, 5 placebo recipients and 8 SARS-CoV-2 convalescent individuals. TCRbeta repertoire sequencing served as the tool for gauging how specific and how broad the SARS-CoV-2-reactive T cell receptors were following Ad26.COV2.S vaccination. Ad26.COV2.S was administered intramuscularly at a dose of 5x10^10 or 1x10^11 viral particles, either as one shot or as two shots given 56 days apart. The research as a whole found: The study was not powered to compare responses between vaccine doses or regimens. It was noted by the authors that total T cell responses may have been underestimated by the TCR breadth and depth analyses. Non-spike TCR breadth was comparable between vaccine and placebo recipients, consistent with the vaccine containing only spike. After vaccination, spike-specific CD8+ and CD4+ T cell responses were reported to show substantial breadth. Ad26.COV2.S recipients had higher spike-specific TCR breadth than placebo recipients (P = 0.0014).

TCRbeta CDR3 regions were sequenced with the immunoSEQ Assay. After extraction, genomic DNA underwent amplification by bias-controlled multiplex PCR, followed by high-throughput sequencing. The study's own analysis went as follows. To quantify the absolute abundance of each unique TCRbeta CDR3 region, sequences were collapsed and filtered. T cell fraction was estimated by normalizing TCRbeta template counts to usable DNA, which was measured by amplifying reference genes present in all nucleated cells. Repertoire TCRs were annotated as SARS-CoV-2-specific by exact matching of V gene, CDR3 amino acid sequence and J gene to a known reactive TCR set. The reference SARS-CoV-2 TCR set was obtained from MIRA and was filtered for enrichment in COVID-19-positive ImmuneCODE repertoires, whereby public or cross-reactive TCRs were removed. Using the MIRA antigens, annotated TCRs were further analysed by specific ORF or by position within an ORF. Breadth was defined as the number of annotated unique rearrangements divided by the total number of unique productive rearrangements, and depth was defined as the summed frequency of the annotated unique rearrangements. Group comparisons of TCR breadth used two-sided Wilcoxon rank-sum tests. TCRdb took this table from immuneACCESS and kept in-frame rearrangements with V and J called. Such tables lack part of the clones; where checked against another copy, unresolved V genes explain under half of the gap, and the rest is unexplained. D and trimming were read from the DNA, whereas the V and J calls and clone size are those reported in that table. The table for this sample lists over 400,000 clones; 80% to 95% of them were counted only once. Of the sample, roughly 4.3% is held by the ten largest clones.

This specimen's treatment or condition label, per the study, means: 19 received Ad26.COV2.S at low or high dose, single or two shots; 5 received placebo; per-sample allocation not given. For vaccine and placebo recipients, repertoires were sequenced using samples collected on day 63 after the first injection. Cohort 1b enrolled 20 to 30 adults aged 18-55 years at a single site in Boston, USA, between 29 July and 7 August 2020. As a vaccine, Ad26.COV2.S was a replication-incompetent adenovirus type 26 vector that expressed a prefusion-stabilized SARS-CoV-2 spike protein derived from the original Wuhan strain. Taken from the germline V gene (reference sequence), the CDR1 and CDR2 loops are LNHDA and SQIVND. Inclusive of the bounding cysteine and phenylalanine, the CDR3 is 20 residues long. CDR3 DNA only is kept here, 60 bases in frame from base 1. V ends up 0 bases short and J 2 bases short, with an unmatched junction base count of 18.

The sequence is built from TRBV19 and TRBJ2-5; TRBD1 matches 7 bases in the middle. The starting material was peripheral blood, obtained in a trial of Ad26.COV2.S vaccine versus placebo. The clonotype originates from a person between 18 and 60 years old who received the Ad26.COV2.S COVID-19 vaccine or a placebo. The DNA sequence is TGTGCCAGTAGTATAGATTCTCACGGGACAGCTCAAGCTATTCAAGAGACCCAGTACTTC. It translates to CASSIDSHGTAQAIQETQYF.